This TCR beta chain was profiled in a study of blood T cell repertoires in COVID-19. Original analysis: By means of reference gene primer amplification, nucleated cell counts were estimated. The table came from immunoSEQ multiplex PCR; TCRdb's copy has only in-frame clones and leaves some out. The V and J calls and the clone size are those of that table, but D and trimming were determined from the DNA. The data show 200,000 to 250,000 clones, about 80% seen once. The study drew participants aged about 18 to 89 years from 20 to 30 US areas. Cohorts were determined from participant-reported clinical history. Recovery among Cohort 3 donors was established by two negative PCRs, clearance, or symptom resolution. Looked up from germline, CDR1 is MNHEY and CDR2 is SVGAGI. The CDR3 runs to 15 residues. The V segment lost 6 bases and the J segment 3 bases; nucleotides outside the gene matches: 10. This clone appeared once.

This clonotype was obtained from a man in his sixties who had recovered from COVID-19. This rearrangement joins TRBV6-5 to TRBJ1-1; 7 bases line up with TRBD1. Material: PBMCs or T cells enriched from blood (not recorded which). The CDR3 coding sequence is TGTGCCAGCAGACCGATTAGCCAGGGGGACACTGAAGCTTTCTTT. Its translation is CASRPISQGDTEAFF.